In this sample, the clone carrying this TCR beta chain turned up a few times. One entry per CDR3 protein results from TCRdb running MiXCR on the 5' RACE reads. The sample has about 660,000 distinct CDR3 sequences; over 8.5% are singletons. The CDR3 covers 15 residues. Germline CDR1 and CDR2: SNHLY and FYNNEI. With V trimmed by 3 bases and J by 6 bases, 11 bases remained unmatched. Donors uniformly comprised healthy Caucasians. The data were obtained in a study of identical twins. The same specimen was also included in a second study, on yellow fever vaccine responses in identical twins.

The chain recombines TRBV2 with TRBJ2-7; TRBD1 aligns across 7 bases. The sequencing input was PBMCs. This sequence was found in a woman younger than 30 in good health. CDR3 nucleotide sequence: TGTGCCAGCAGTGAGGGTACAGGGGCTTTCTTCGAGCAGTACTTC. This encodes CASSEGTGAFFEQYF.